This entry lists 3 T cell receptor beta chains sequenced from one sample in a study of graft-versus-host responses after intestinal transplantation. Repertoires were generated with immunoSEQ multiplex PCR, while TCRdb's copy carries only in-frame clones and drops some. The table records around 120,000 clones, 90% of them present only once. These receptors' targets are unknown. This sample comprised unstimulated CD4+ T cells sorted from spleen or lymph node cells, obtained before intestinal transplant. These receptors were obtained from a human donor who received an intestinal transplant.

This clone was counted a single time. This chain joins TRBV28 and TRBJ1-2, with D tentatively TRBD1 (5 bases). Per the germline V gene, CDR1 is MDHEN and CDR2 is SYDVKM. With 2 bases removed from V and 4 bases from J, the gap between germline ends came to 8 bases. This CDR3 comprises 13 residues. CDR3 sequence (DNA): TGTGCCAGCAGTTTACAGGGCGTCTATGGCTACACCTTC. This sequence encodes CASSLQGVYGYTF.

This clone has a single count. The rearrangement joins TRBV25-1 to TRBJ2-1; 8 nucleotides match TRBD2. CDR1 and CDR2 from the germline V gene are MGHDK and SYGVNS. The CDR3 spans 14 residues. J gave up 8 bases and V 3 bases, and 6 bases lay outside the gene matches. Here the CDR3 reads CASSDLAGVHEQFF. The CDR3 nucleotides are TGTGCCAGCAGTGACCTAGCGGGTGTCCATGAGCAGTTCTTC.

This sequence joins TRBV30 and TRBJ2-7; 8 positions agree with TRBD2. This CDR3 contains 16 residues. With V trimmed by 5 bases and J by 5 bases, 17 bases remained unmatched. Germline V gene lookup returns CDR1 GTSNPN and CDR2 SVGIG (reference sequence). Here the CDR3 DNA reads TGTGCCTGGTCCACCCACACGGGACTAGTCACCCACGAGCAGTACTTC. Translation gives CAWSTHTGLVTHEQYF.